Below, one T cell receptor beta chain is given with its context. Antigen specificity is unknown. Libraries were prepared by immunoSEQ multiplex PCR; TCRdb keeps only in-frame clonotypes and omits some of them. Here the sample spans around 57,000 clones, approximately 82% being singletons. The source of the sample is a study of OX40 agonist ivuxolimab in advanced cancers. General study points: Expanded clones were, on average, more numerous among CD8+ T cells than CD4+.

The starting material was CD4+ or CD8+ T cells sorted from blood, obtained in a trial of the OX40 agonist ivuxolimab. The origin of this receptor is an adult with an advanced solid tumor such as melanoma, head and neck, liver or kidney cancer.

CDR3 nucleotides: TGTGCCAGCAGCTCTTACCGGGACAGACAAGAGACCCAGTACTTC. Translated, it gives CASSSYRDRQETQYF. This rearrangement joins TRBV7-8 to TRBJ2-5, with TRBD1 matching over 7 bases. Germline CDR1 is SGHVS and CDR2 is FQNEAQ. The CDR3 totals 15 residues. Trimming removed 4 bases from V and 2 bases from J; junction bases left unmatched: 7.